This TCR beta chain was documented in a study of cytotoxic CD8 clonotypes in ibrutinib-treated CLL. Remarks on this clone: Its matching antigen is unknown.

General study findings and limits: The times at which samples were taken varied between sustained-remission and progressing patients.

Assay used: immunoSEQ multiplex PCR; TCRdb lists only in-frame clones, some missing. The data hold hundreds of thousands of clones, with 70% observed a single time. Sequencing was performed on PBMCs, taken after 24 months of ibrutinib treatment. The TCR was taken from a human donor with chronic lymphocytic leukemia.

CDR3 coding DNA: TGTGCCAGCAGCGTAGGAAGCATCAGCACAGATACGCAGTATTTT. It yields the protein CASSVGSISTDTQYF. The V call is TRBV9, the J call TRBJ2-3; no clear D gene. Trimming took off 0 bases at V and 0 bases at J, with 8 bases between the two ends. Germline V gene lookup returns CDR1 SGDLS and CDR2 YYNGEE. The CDR3 loop spans 15 amino acids.